Listed here are 9 T cell receptor beta chains from one sample, sequenced in a study of shared clonotypes between healthy human individuals. Data came from immunoSEQ multiplex PCR; TCRdb stores just in-frame clones and leaves some out. The table includes 2 million to 3 million clones, over 85% detected once. The sample comprised naive CD4+ T cells from PBMCs. The subset was: CD45RA+ positively selected. The receptor source for this set is a man between 18 and 29 years old in good health. Some clones in this sample may be carry-over from other donors' samples.

Turning to this clone: Other DNA sequences in this specimen translate into the identical CDR3. CDR3 nucleotides: TGTGCCAGCGGGGGAGGGGGCACAGATACGCAGTATTTT. Protein product: CASGGGGTDTQYF. The chain uses TRBV7-3 and TRBJ2-3; 7 bases are shared with TRBD2. CDR3 length: 13 residues. The germline gives CDR1 SGHTA, CDR2 FQGTGA. V dropped 8 bases and J dropped 1; count of bases not matched to a gene: 3.

The chain carries TRBV6-4 and TRBJ1-2; TRBD1 matches 9 bases. CDR1 is MRHNA and CDR2 is SNTAGT in the germline V gene. The J segment lost 7 bases and the V segment lost 6 bases, leaving 12 bases of the junction unmatched. The CDR3 runs to 15 residues. Here the CDR3 DNA reads TGTGCCAGCAGGGGACAGGGCACTGTTGGTGGTGGCTACACCTTC. Its protein is CASRGQGTVGGGYTF.

V usage is TRBV7-9 and J usage is TRBJ1-4; maybe TRBD1 (5 bases). This CDR3 spans 16 amino acids. Trimming shortened V by 0 bases and J by 3 bases, and 11 bases separated the two germline ends. CDR1 and CDR2 (germline): SEHNR, FQNEAQ (reference sequence). The CDR3 nucleotides read TGTGCCAGCAGCTTAGCTTCCGGGGGACCTAATGAAAAACTGTTTTTT. Protein sequence: CASSLASGGPNEKLFF. Together with reference TRBV7-9 and TRBJ1-4, the CDR3 gives the full variable domain: DTGVSQNPRHKITKRGQNVTFRCDPISEHNRLYWYRQTLGQGPEFLTYFQNEAQLEKSRLLSDRFSAERPKGSFSTLEIQRTEQGDSAMYLCASSLASGGPNEKLFFGSGTQLSVL.

In nucleotides, the CDR3 is TGTGCCAGTAGTATTTTCACGAGGGGGAGAAGCTCTGGAAACACCATATATTTT. Its protein product is CASSIFTRGRSSGNTIYF. The rearrangement joins TRBV19 to TRBJ1-3; possibly TRBD1 for D (6 bases). Trimming took 3 bases from V and 0 from J, leaving 18 bases between them. From germline, CDR1 is LNHDA and CDR2 SQIVND (reference sequence). CDR3 length equals 18 residues.

This chain uses TRBV28 with TRBJ2-7; no definite D call. The CDR3 runs 15 residues. The germline V gene encodes CDR1 MDHEN and CDR2 SYDVKM. V was shortened by 4 bases and J by 4 bases, with 17 bases between the two germline ends. In DNA, the CDR3 is TGTGCCAGCAGTTCAATATTCTCTTTCAGTTACGAGCAGTACTTC. It specifies CASSSIFSFSYEQYF.

The chain links TRBV19 to TRBJ1-1; no definite D call. The V end lost 1 base, the J end lost 11 bases, and 8 bases lay between the germline ends. CDR1 and CDR2 from the germline V gene are LNHDA and SQIVND (reference sequence). The CDR3 covers 11 residues. CDR3 residues: CASSIGERAFF. For the CDR3, the DNA is TGTGCCAGTAGTATAGGAGAGAGGGCTTTCTTT.

This chain links TRBV6-1 with TRBJ1-2; D is ambiguous. Germline CDR1 reads MNHNS; CDR2 reads SASEGT. CDR3 size: 12 residues. V was shortened by 4 bases and J by 12 bases, with 15 bases between the two germline ends. The CDR3 DNA sequence: TGTGCCAGCAGTGCACCGGTCCGAGGCAACACCTTC. Amino acids: CASSAPVRGNTF.

A single count supports this clone. The chain recombines TRBV10-3 with TRBJ2-1; tentative D call: TRBD1 (5 bases). This CDR3 comprises 15 residues. Germline CDR1 is ENHRY and CDR2 is SYGVKD. V shed 0 bases and J shed 4 bases, with 10 bases lying between them. The CDR3 coding sequence is TGTGCCATCAGTGAGTCTCTAGGGGAATACAATGAGCAGTTCTTC. The encoded protein is CAISESLGEYNEQFF.

The CDR3 sequence: CASSSPGRTAYNEQFF. The DNA for the CDR3 is TGTGCCAGCAGCTCTCCCGGTAGGACCGCATACAATGAGCAGTTCTTC. The V call is TRBV7-9, the J call TRBJ2-1; D not resolved. Germline V CDR1 and CDR2: SEHNR, FQNEAQ (reference sequence). The CDR3 has 16 residues. V shed 4 bases and J shed 4 bases, with 17 bases lying between them.